A selection of T cell receptor beta chains follows, all from one sample in a study of control samples from healthy donors and cancer patients. Sequencing used immunoSEQ multiplex PCR; TCRdb keeps in-frame clones, though not all of them. The sample contains approximately 30,000 clones, approximately 94% of which appear only once. The sample comprised blood. The receptors come from a man aged 55 to 70 in good health. Each CDR3 is given with its conserved first and last residue. Each record gives: J gene, CDR3 length, V gene, D gene, clone size, CDR3 DNA, CDR3 protein. The D gene is left open where the match is weak. For some rows the clone size is stated as once, few or many, or as a class when expanded; others skip it.

J: TRBJ1-6
length: 15
V: TRBV7-2
D: NA
size: NA
DNA: TGTGCCAGCAGCAGAGAACTCTCCTATAATTCACCCCTCCACTTT
CDR3: CASSRELSYNSPLHF

J: TRBJ2-5
length: 18
V: TRBV28
D: TRBD2
size: NA
DNA: TGTGCCAGCAGGACACTTAGCGGGGGGGGGCGACGGTTGGAGACCCAGTACTTC
CDR3: CASRTLSGGGRRLETQYF

J: TRBJ1-5
length: 13
V: TRBV6-2/TRBV6-3
D: NA
size: NA
DNA: TGTGCCAGCAGTTACTCGGAAAATCAGCCCCAGCATTTT
CDR3: CASSYSENQPQHF

J: TRBJ2-5
length: 13
V: TRBV7-3
D: NA
size: NA
DNA: TGTGCCAGCAGCCTCGGCAGGCAAGAGACCCAGTACTTC
CDR3: CASSLGRQETQYF

J: TRBJ1-1
length: 13
V: TRBV6-5
D: NA
size: NA
DNA: TGTGCCAGCAGTTATACAGTGAACACTGAAGCTTTCTTT
CDR3: CASSYTVNTEAFF

J: TRBJ1-4
length: 16
V: TRBV6-6
D: NA
size: NA
DNA: TGTGCCAGCAGTATCCCGGGAGGGGGGGGGACGGAAAAACTGTTTTTT
CDR3: CASSIPGGGGTEKLFF

J: TRBJ1-4
length: 16
V: TRBV6-2/TRBV6-3
D: TRBD1
size: NA
DNA: TGTGCCAGCAGTTTCCGACGGGACAGGCCGGGTGAAAAACTGTTTTTT
CDR3: CASSFRRDRPGEKLFF

J: TRBJ2-3
length: 15
V: TRBV9
D: NA
size: NA
DNA: TGTGCCAGCAACGAGGGGGGGCGCCGAATGGATACGCAGTATTTT
CDR3: CASNEGGRRMDTQYF

J: TRBJ1-4
length: 15
V: TRBV7-9
D: TRBD1
size: NA
DNA: TGTGCCAGCAGCTTAGGACAGGGCCCTCGAATTAAACTGTTTTTT
CDR3: CASSLGQGPRIKLFF

J: TRBJ1-4
length: 13
V: TRBV6-5
D: TRBD1
size: NA
DNA: TGTGCCAGCACCGGACAGGGCGGCGAAAAACTGTTTTTT
CDR3: CASTGQGGEKLFF

J: TRBJ2-3
length: 19
V: TRBV18
D: NA
size: NA
DNA: TGTGCCAGCTCCTCGGGAAGAAGACCCCGAGAAGCTAGCACAGATACGCAGTATTTT
CDR3: CASSSGRRPREASTDTQYF

J: TRBJ2-5
length: 13
V: TRBV7-3
D: NA
size: NA
DNA: TGTGCCAGCAGCTCAGGGGCGCAAGAGACCCAGTACTTC
CDR3: CASSSGAQETQYF

J: TRBJ2-3
length: 16
V: TRBV11-2
D: TRBD1
size: once
DNA: TGTGCCAGCAGCTTAAAACCGGGACAGCCCACAGATACGCAGTATTTT
CDR3: CASSLKPGQPTDTQYF

J: TRBJ1-1
length: 15
V: TRBV7-9
D: NA
size: NA
DNA: TGTGCCAGCAGCTTAGGTGGGAACATGAACACTGAAGCTTTCTTT
CDR3: CASSLGGNMNTEAFF

J: TRBJ1-2
length: 13
V: TRBV2
D: TRBD1
size: few
DNA: TGTGCCAGCAGTGCACAGGGGCTTTATGGCTACACCTTC
CDR3: CASSAQGLYGYTF

J: TRBJ2-7
length: 16
V: TRBV6-6
D: TRBD1
size: NA
DNA: TGTGCCAGCAGCCCCCATCCGGGACAGGGGATCTACGAGCAGTACTTC
CDR3: CASSPHPGQGIYEQYF

J: TRBJ2-1
length: 13
V: TRBV12-3/TRBV12-4
D: NA
size: NA
DNA: TGTGCCAGCAGTCTGACTAGTTACAATGAGCAGTTCTTC
CDR3: CASSLTSYNEQFF

J: TRBJ1-5
length: 15
V: TRBV7-2
D: NA
size: NA
DNA: TGTGCCAGCAGCTCGGACAGTCTTTTAAATCAGCCCCAGCATTTT
CDR3: CASSSDSLLNQPQHF

J: TRBJ2-6
length: 14
V: TRBV3-1/TRBV3-2
D: NA
size: NA
DNA: TGTGCCAGCAGCCCCTTCGCTGGGGCCAACGTCCTGACTTTC
CDR3: CASSPFAGANVLTF

J: TRBJ2-7
length: 16
V: TRBV5-1
D: TRBD2
size: NA
DNA: TGCGCCAGCAGCTCCTCGGGCGGGGGGCCCCCCTACGAGCAGTACTTC
CDR3: CASSSSGGGPPYEQYF

J: TRBJ1-6
length: 15
V: TRBV6-5
D: NA
size: NA
DNA: TGTGCCAGCAGAAAAGGAGTAGGGAATAATTCACCCCTCCACTTT
CDR3: CASRKGVGNNSPLHF

J: TRBJ1-6
length: 12
V: TRBV30
D: NA
size: NA
DNA: TGTGCCGGCAATAACAATAATTCACCCCTCCACTTT
CDR3: CAGNNNNSPLHF

J: TRBJ2-2
length: 15
V: TRBV14
D: NA
size: NA
DNA: TGTGCCAGCAGCCAAGGGGCCGCGAACACCGGGGAGCTGTTTTTT
CDR3: CASSQGAANTGELFF